A single T cell receptor beta chain is shown here with its context. This receptor's antigen is unknown. Base qualities were left out, and no much larger clone turns up one base away. This entry belongs to a study of identical twins (TCRdb year 2016). Some background on the complete study: To test whether fetal clonotypes persist, this study deep-sequenced TCR alpha and beta repertoires from monozygotic twins, from unrelated adults of various ages, and from cord blood. Replicate twin experiments were performed at different times using different library preparation protocols to rule out contamination. What the research found in general, with its limitations: Because the same donors could not be followed over many years, conclusions were based on cross-sectional statistical analysis. In monozygotic twins, recombination models systematically underestimated out-of-frame TCR alpha sharing, but the models matched the sharing seen between unrelated individuals. Invariant T cells such as MAIT and iNKT could partly confound zero-insertion analyses, although diverse VJ usage argued against such confounding for most clonotypes. In beta out-of-frame sequences, excess twin sharing was weaker, because having fewer shared sequences lowered the signal-to-noise ratio. Out-of-frame TCR alpha sequences shared between twins showed an excess of low generation-probability sequences compared with coincidental sharing between unrelated individuals. Abundant cord blood beta clonotypes had fewer insertions, young adult naive repertoires showed a similar but weaker trend, and memory repertoires showed no such trend.

Every donor in the study was a healthy Caucasian. Three pairs of female monozygotic twins, all aged about 18 to 30 years, were included in the twin cohort. Positive isolation kits from Invitrogen were used to isolate the CD4+ and CD8+ T cell populations. Library prep was done by 5' RACE. Instrument on record: Illumina HiSeq 2000. Template switching introduced a universal primer binding site; the final cDNA contained a unique molecular identifier, enabling accurate counting of TCR cDNA molecules. Specific primers in the conserved constant-segment region were used to synthesize first-strand cDNA for TCR alpha and beta chains. To control for contamination, every cDNA library was double barcoded, receiving both a SMART-Mk sample barcode and Illumina barcodes. TruSeq adapter sequences along with Illumina sample barcodes were introduced in two successive PCR steps. Sequencing of the TCR alpha and beta cDNA libraries was done on the Illumina HiSeq platform using custom primers. Per the source publication's procedure: MiGEC was used to process raw reads and extract unique molecular identifiers, and MiXCR was used to find CDR3 positions. Recombination models were inferred per individual with the repgenHMM and IGoR tools using an EM algorithm. Shared clonotype analysis was performed with the tcR package in R, normalizing sharing by the product of cloneset sizes. Out-of-frame nonproductive sequences were analyzed to study raw recombination free of thymic and clonal selection effects. TCRdb ran its own pipeline on the public reads, namely fastp trimming at Q25 and MiXCR clone calling, and kept in-frame beta chains. For every CDR3 protein sequence, its rows merge into one entry that carries the most common genes and DNA. These V and J calls originate from TCRdb's pipeline instead of the authors' own analysis. Present in this sample are fewer than 550,000 distinct CDR3 sequences, roughly 15% of which were seen just once. The leading ten clones occupy nearly 0.45% of the sample.

The same specimen was also included in a second study, on yellow fever vaccine responses in identical twins. As the second paper documents: The T cell response to vaccination in identical twins was reported by the authors to appear partly convergent and partly personalized. In the study, vaccine-responding T cell clones were precisely tracked in identical twins.

Specimen: CD4+ T cells sorted from blood. The clonotype comes from a woman between 18 and 29 years old in good health.

The sequenced DNA: TGTGCCAGCAGCCCCAGGGTAGACAATTCACCCCTCCACTTT. This encodes CASSPRVDNSPLHF. Rearrangement joined TRBV5-6 to TRBJ1-6; possibly the D gene is TRBD1, per 5 matching bases. The CDR1 and CDR2 encoded by the germline V gene are SGHDT and YYEEEE. There are 14 amino acids in the CDR3, from cysteine to phenylalanine inclusive. CDR3 DNA is the only sequence kept; it has 42 bases, read in frame from the first base. Between the V and J ends, shortened by 4 bases and 7 bases respectively, the junction contains 12 bases. Reference TRBV5-6 and TRBJ1-6 proteins supply the regions before and after the CDR3; the full variable domain is: DAGVTQSPTHLIKTRGQQVTLRCSPKSGHDTVSWYQQALGQGPQFIFQYYEEEERQRGNFPDRFSGHQFPNYSSELNVNALLLGDSALYLCASSPRVDNSPLHFGNGTRLTVT.